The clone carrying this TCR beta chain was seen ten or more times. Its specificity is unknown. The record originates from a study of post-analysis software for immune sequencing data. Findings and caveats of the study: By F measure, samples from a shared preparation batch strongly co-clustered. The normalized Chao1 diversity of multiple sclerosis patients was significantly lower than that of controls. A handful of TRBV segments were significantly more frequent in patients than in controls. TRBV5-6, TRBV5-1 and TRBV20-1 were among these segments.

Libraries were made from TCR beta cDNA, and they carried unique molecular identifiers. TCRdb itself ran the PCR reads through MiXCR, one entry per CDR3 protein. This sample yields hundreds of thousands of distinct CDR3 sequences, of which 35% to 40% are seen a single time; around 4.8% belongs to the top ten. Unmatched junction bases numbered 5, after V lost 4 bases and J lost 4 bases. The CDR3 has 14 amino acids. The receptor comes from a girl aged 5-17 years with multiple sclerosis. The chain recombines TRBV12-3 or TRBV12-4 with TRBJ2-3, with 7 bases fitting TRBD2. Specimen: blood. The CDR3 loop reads CASSWAGEADTQYF. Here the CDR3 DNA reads TGTGCCAGCAGTTGGGCGGGGGAGGCAGATACGCAGTATTTT.